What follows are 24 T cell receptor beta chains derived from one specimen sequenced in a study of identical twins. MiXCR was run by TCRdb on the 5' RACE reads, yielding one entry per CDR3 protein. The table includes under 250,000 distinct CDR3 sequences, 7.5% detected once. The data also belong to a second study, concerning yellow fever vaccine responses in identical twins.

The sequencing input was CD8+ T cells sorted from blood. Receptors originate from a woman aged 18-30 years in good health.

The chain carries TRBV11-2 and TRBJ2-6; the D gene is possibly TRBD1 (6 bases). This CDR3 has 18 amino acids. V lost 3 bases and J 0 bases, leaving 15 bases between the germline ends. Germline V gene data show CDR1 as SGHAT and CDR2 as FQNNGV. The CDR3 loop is CASSFHRDTYSGANVLTF. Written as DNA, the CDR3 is TGTGCCAGCAGCTTCCACCGGGACACCTACTCTGGGGCCAACGTCCTGACTTTC.

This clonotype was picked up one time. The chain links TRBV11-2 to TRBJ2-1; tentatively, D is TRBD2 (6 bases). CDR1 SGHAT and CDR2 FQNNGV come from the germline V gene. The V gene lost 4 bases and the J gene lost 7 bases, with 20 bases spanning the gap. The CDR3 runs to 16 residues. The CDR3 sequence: CASSSINGSGWNEQFF. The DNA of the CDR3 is TGTGCCAGCAGCTCCATTAACGGGAGTGGTTGGAATGAGCAGTTCTTC. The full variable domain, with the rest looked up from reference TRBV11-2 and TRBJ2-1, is EAGVAQSPRYKIIEKRQSVAFWCNPISGHATLYWYQQILGQGPKLLIQFQNNGVVDDSQLPKDRFSAERLKGVDSTLKIQPAKLEDSAVYLCASSSINGSGWNEQFFGPGTRLTVL.

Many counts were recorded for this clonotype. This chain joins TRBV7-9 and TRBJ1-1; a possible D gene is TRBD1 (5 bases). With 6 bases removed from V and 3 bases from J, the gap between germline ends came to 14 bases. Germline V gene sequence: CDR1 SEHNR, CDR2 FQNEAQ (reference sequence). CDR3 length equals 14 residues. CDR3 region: CASRPGGMDTEAFF. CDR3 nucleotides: TGTGCCAGCAGGCCGGGGGGTATGGACACTGAAGCTTTCTTT.

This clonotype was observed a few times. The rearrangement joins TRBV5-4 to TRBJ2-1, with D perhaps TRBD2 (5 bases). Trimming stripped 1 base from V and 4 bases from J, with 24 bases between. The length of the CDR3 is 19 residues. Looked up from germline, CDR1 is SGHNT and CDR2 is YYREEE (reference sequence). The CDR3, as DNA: TGTGCCAGCAGCTTGAGGGTTACCGGACCACCCTTAGCGTACAATGAGCAGTTCTTC. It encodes CASSLRVTGPPLAYNEQFF.

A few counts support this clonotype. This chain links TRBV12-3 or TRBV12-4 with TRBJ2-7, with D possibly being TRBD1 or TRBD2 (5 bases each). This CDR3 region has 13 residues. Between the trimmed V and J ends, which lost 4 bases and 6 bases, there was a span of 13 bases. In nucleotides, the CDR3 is TGTGCCAGCAGTTGGGGACCGACTGGCGAGCAGTACTTC. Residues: CASSWGPTGEQYF.

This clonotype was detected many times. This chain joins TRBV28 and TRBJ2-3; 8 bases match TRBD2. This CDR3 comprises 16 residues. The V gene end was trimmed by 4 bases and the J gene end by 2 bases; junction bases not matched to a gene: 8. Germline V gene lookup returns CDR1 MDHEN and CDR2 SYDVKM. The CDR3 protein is CASSSIAGMHTDTQYF. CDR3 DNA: TGTGCCAGCAGTTCTATAGCGGGGATGCACACAGATACGCAGTATTTT.

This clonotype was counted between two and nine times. The CDR3 reads CASSENREQYV. In DNA form, the CDR3 reads TGTGCCAGCAGTGAAAATAGGGAGCAGTACGTC. The V gene is TRBV2, the J gene TRBJ2-7; D gene unclear. The CDR3 contains 11 residues. CDR1 and CDR2 (germline): SNHLY, FYNNEI. V lost 2 bases to trimming and J lost 7 bases, with 6 bases between them.

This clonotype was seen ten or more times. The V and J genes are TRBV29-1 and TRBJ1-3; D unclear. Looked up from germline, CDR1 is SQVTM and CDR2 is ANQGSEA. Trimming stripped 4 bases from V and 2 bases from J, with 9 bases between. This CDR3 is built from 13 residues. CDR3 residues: CSVVEEAGNTIYF. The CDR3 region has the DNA TGCAGCGTTGTGGAGGAGGCTGGAAACACCATATATTTT.

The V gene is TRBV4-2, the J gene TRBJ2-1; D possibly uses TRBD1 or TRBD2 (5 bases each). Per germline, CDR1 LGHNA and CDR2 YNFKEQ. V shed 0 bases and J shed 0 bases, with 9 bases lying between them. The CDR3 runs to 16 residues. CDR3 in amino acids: CASSQEIGTSYNEQFF. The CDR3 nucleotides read TGTGCCAGCAGCCAAGAAATCGGGACCTCCTACAATGAGCAGTTCTTC.

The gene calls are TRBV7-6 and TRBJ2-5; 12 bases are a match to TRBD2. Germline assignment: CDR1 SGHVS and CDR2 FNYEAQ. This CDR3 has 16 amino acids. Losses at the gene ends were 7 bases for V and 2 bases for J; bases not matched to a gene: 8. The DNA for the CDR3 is TGTGCCAGCAAACCAGGGACTAGCGGGCCGCAAGAGACCCAGTACTTC. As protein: CASKPGTSGPQETQYF. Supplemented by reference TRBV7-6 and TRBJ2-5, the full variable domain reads GAGVSQSPRYKVTKRGQDVALRCDPISGHVSLYWYRQALGQGPEFLTYFNYEAQQDKSGLPNDRFSAERPEGSISTLTIQRTEQRDSAMYRCASKPGTSGPQETQYFGPGTRLLVL.

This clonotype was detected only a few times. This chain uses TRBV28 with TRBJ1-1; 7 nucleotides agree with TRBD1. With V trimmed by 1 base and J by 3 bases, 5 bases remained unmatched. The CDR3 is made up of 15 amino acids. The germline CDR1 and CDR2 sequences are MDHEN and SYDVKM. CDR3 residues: CASSLSSGGDTEAFF. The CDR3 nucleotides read TGTGCCAGCAGTTTATCGTCAGGGGGAGACACTGAAGCTTTCTTT.

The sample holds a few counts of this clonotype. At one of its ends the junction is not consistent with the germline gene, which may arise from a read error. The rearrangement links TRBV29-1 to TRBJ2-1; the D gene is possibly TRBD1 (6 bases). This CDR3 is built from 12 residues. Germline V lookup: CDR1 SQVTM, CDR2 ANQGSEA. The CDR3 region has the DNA TGCAGCTTTGACCTGAGGGGGAATGAGCAGTTCTTC. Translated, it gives CSFDLRGNEQFF.

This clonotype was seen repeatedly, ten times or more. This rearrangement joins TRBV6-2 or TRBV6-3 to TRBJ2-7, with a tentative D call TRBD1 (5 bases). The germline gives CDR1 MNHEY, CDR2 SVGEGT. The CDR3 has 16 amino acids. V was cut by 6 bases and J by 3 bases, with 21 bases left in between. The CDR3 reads CASRNSRVRDSYEQYV. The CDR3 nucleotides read TGTGCCAGCAGAAACAGCAGGGTGAGAGATAGCTACGAGCAGTACGTC.

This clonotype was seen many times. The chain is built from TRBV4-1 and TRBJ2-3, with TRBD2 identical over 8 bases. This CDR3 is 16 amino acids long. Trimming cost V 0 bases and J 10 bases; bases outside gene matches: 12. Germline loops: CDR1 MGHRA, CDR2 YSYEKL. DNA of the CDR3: TGCGCCAGCAGCCAAGACCAAACAGGACTAGCTCCTCCGCAGTATTTT. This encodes CASSQDQTGLAPPQYF.

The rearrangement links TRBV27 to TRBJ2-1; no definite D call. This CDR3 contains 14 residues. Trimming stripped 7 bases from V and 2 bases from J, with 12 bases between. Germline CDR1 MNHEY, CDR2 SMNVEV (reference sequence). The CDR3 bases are TGTGCCAGCACCTCCGTTCACCCCTACAATGAGCAGTTCTTC. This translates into CASTSVHPYNEQFF.

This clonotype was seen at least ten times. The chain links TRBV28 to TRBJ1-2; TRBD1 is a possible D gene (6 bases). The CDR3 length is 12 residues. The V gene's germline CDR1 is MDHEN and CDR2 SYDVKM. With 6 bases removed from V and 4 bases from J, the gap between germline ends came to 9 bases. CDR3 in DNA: TGTGCCAGCAGGTTAGGGGGCTATGGCTACACCTTC. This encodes CASRLGGYGYTF.

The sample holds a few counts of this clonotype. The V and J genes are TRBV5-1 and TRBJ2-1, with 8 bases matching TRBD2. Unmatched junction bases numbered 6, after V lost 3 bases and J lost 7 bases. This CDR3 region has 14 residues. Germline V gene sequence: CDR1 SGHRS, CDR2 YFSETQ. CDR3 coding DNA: TGCGCCAGCAGCTATGAGACTAGCGCGAATGAGCAGTTCTTC. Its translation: CASSYETSANEQFF.

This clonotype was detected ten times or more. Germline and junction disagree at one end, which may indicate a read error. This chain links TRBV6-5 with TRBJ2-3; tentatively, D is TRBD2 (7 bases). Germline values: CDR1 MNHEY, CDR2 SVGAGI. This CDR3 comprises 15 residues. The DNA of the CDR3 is TGTGCCAGCAGCTACTGGGAGGGGGGCACAGATACGCAGTATTTT. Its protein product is CASSYWEGGTDTQYF.

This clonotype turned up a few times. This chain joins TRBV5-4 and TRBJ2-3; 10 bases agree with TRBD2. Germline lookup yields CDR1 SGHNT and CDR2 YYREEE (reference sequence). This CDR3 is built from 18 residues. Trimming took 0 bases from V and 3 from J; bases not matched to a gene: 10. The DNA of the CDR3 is TGTGCCAGCAGCTTGGCCCGGCTAGCGGGAGTGAGAACAGATACGCAGTATTTT. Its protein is CASSLARLAGVRTDTQYF.

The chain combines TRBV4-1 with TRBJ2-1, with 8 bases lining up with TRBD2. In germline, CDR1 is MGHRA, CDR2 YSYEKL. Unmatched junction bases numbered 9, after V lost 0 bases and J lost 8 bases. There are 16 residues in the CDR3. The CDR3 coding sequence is TGCGCCAGCAGCCAAGAAGGGAACGGGGGGGCATATGAGCAGTTCTTC. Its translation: CASSQEGNGGAYEQFF.

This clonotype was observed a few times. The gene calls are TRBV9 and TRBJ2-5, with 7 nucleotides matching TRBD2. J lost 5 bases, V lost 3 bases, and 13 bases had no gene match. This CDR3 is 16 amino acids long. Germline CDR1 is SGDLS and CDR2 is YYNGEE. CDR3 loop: CASSEGGATSFETQYF. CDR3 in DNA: TGTGCCAGCAGCGAGGGAGGGGCTACTAGCTTCGAGACCCAGTACTTC.

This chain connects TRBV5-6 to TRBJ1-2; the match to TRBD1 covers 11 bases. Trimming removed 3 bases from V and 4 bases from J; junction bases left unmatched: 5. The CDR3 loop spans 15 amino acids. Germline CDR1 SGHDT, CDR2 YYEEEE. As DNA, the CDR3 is TGTGCCAGCAGCTCTCCGGGACAGGGGGGCTATGGCTACACCTTC. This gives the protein CASSSPGQGGYGYTF.

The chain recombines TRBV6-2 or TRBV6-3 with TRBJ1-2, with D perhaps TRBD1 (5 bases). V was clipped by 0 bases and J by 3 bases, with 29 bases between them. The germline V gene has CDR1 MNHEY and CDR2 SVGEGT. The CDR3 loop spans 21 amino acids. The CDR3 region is CASSYSQHQGGQRDIDYGYTF. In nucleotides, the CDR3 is TGTGCCAGCAGTTACTCCCAACATCAGGGAGGCCAACGAGATATAGACTATGGCTACACCTTC.

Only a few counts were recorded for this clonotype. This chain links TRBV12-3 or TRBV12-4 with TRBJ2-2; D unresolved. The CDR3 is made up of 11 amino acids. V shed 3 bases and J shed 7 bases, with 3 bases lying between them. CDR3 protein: CASSLIGELFF. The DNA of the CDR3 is TGTGCCAGCAGTTTGATCGGGGAGCTGTTTTTT.